Below, 13 T cell receptor beta chains from the same sample are listed, as sequenced in a study of OX40 agonist ivuxolimab in advanced cancers. Clones were sequenced by immunoSEQ multiplex PCR, and TCRdb holds only the in-frame ones, with some missing. The data contain 60,000 to 65,000 clones, around four fifths of them singletons. Here the sequenced sample was CD4+ or CD8+ T cells sorted from blood, taken in a trial of the OX40 agonist ivuxolimab. These receptors came from an adult with an advanced solid tumor such as melanoma, head and neck, liver or kidney cancer.

A single count supports this clone. This chain uses TRBV6-4 with TRBJ2-3; TRBD1 agrees at 9 bases. Per the germline V gene, CDR1 is MRHNA and CDR2 is SNTAGT. CDR3 length equals 15 residues. The V segment lost 6 bases and the J segment 0 bases; nucleotides outside the gene matches: 4. CDR3 bases: TGTGCCAGCAGACCCGGGACAGGGAGCACAGATACGCAGTATTTT. Its translation is CASRPGTGSTDTQYF.

The chain is built from TRBV19 and TRBJ1-2; D not resolved. Germline V gene data show CDR1 as LNHDA and CDR2 as SQIVND (reference sequence). CDR3 size: 12 residues. Trimming cost V 3 bases and J 7 bases, with 9 bases left between them. The CDR3 nucleotides are TGTGCCAGTAGTATTGGTGACGGTGGCTACACCTTC. This codes for CASSIGDGGYTF.

The chain carries TRBV5-4 and TRBJ1-2, with no clear D. Germline CDR1 and CDR2: SGHNT and YYREEE (reference sequence). The CDR3 consists of 16 residues. V lost 0 bases, J lost 0 bases, and 12 bases lay in between. The CDR3, as DNA: TGTGCCAGCAGCTTGGACTTTACAGAGGCTAACTATGGCTACACCTTC. This translates into CASSLDFTEANYGYTF.

V is TRBV28 and J is TRBJ1-3; the match to TRBD1 covers 8 bases. V lost 6 bases and J lost 3; bases outside the gene matches: 16. The CDR3 consists of 18 residues. Germline CDR1 MDHEN, CDR2 SYDVKM. This CDR3 reads CASSPMTGDLRIGNTIYF. The CDR3, as DNA: TGTGCCAGCAGCCCCATGACAGGGGACCTCAGGATTGGAAACACCATATATTTT.

The chain links TRBV6-6 to TRBJ2-7, with D possibly matching TRBD2 (5 bases). CDR3 length equals 15 residues. The V gene's germline CDR1 is MNHNY and CDR2 SVGAGI (reference sequence). V lost 2 bases and J lost 9, with 20 bases in between. As DNA, the CDR3 is TGTGCCAGCAGTTACCCCACCAGCGGCCATTTGGGGCAGTACTTC. Translated, it gives CASSYPTSGHLGQYF.

The chain recombines TRBV4-1 with TRBJ2-3; 10 bases map to TRBD2. V lost 3 bases and J lost 4; bases outside the gene matches: 4. The CDR3 runs 15 residues. Germline V gives CDR1 MGHRA, CDR2 YSYEKL. In nucleotides, the CDR3 is TGCGCCAGCAGCCAGGACGGGACTAGCGCAGATACGCAGTATTTT. Translating gives CASSQDGTSADTQYF.

The chain is built from TRBV18 and TRBJ2-7; D possibly corresponds to TRBD1 (5 bases). Germline V gene data show CDR1 as KGHSH and CDR2 as LQKENI. The CDR3 is made up of 14 amino acids. V was shortened by 1 base and J by 0 bases, with 7 bases between the two germline ends. CDR3 coding DNA: TGTGCCAGCTCACCACGCCAGGGCTCCTACGAGCAGTACTTC. Its translation: CASSPRQGSYEQYF. Full variable domain (missing parts from reference TRBV18 and TRBJ2-7): NAGVMQNPRHLVRRRGQEARLRCSPMKGHSHVYWYRQLPEEGLKFMVYLQKENIIDESGMPKERFSAEFPKEGPSILRIQQVVRGDSAAYFCASSPRQGSYEQYFGPGTRLTVT.

The chain has TRBV27 and TRBJ1-1; 8 bases align to TRBD1. Germline V gene data show CDR1 as MNHEY and CDR2 as SMNVEV (reference sequence). V trimming: 2 bases; J trimming: 1 base; junction bases outside the gene matches: 0. The CDR3 sequence is 14 residues long. The CDR3 DNA is TGTGCCAGCAGTTTAGGACAGGGGAACACTGAAGCTTTCTTT. Amino acids: CASSLGQGNTEAFF.

The chain employs TRBV6-4 and TRBJ2-1, with 10 nucleotides matching TRBD2. The ends lost 5 bases at V and 3 bases at J; junction bases unmatched: 4. The CDR3 contains 15 residues. Germline V CDR1 and CDR2: MRHNA, SNTAGT. The CDR3 DNA follows: TGTGCCAGCAGTATAGCGGGAGGAGGCTACAATGAGCAGTTCTTC. Translated: CASSIAGGGYNEQFF.

This chain connects TRBV6-4 to TRBJ2-1; D not resolved. V was trimmed by 7 bases and J by 4 bases, leaving 11 bases between them. Germline V CDR1 and CDR2: MRHNA, SNTAGT. The CDR3 has 13 amino acids. The CDR3 loop reads CASIPPTYNEQFF. The CDR3 coding sequence is TGTGCCAGCATTCCCCCGACGTACAATGAGCAGTTCTTC.

This chain links TRBV18 with TRBJ2-5, with 7 nucleotides matching TRBD1. The germline gives CDR1 KGHSH, CDR2 LQKENI. This CDR3 comprises 14 residues. The V segment lost 3 bases and the J segment 1 base; nucleotides outside the gene matches: 2. CDR3 region: CASSPRTGQETQYF. The CDR3 DNA reads as TGTGCCAGCTCACCCCGGACAGGCCAAGAGACCCAGTACTTC.

The chain uses TRBV28 and TRBJ1-6; 7 nucleotides line up with TRBD1. V was pared by 7 bases and J by 5 bases, with 5 bases of the junction left unmatched. The germline V gene encodes CDR1 MDHEN and CDR2 SYDVKM. This CDR3 has 14 residues. The CDR3 is CASNLGQNNSPLHF. Written as DNA, the CDR3 is TGTGCCAGCAATCTGGGACAGAATAATTCACCCCTCCACTTT.

This clone has just a few counts. This chain links TRBV9 with TRBJ2-3; D might be TRBD2 (6 bases). The ends were cut back, 3 bases at V and 5 bases at J, with 19 bases in the middle. The CDR3 runs to 16 residues. Germline CDR1 and CDR2: SGDLS and YYNGEE. This CDR3 reads CASSGGYAGRVDTQYF. For the CDR3, the DNA is TGTGCCAGCAGCGGCGGCTATGCGGGAAGGGTAGATACGCAGTATTTT.